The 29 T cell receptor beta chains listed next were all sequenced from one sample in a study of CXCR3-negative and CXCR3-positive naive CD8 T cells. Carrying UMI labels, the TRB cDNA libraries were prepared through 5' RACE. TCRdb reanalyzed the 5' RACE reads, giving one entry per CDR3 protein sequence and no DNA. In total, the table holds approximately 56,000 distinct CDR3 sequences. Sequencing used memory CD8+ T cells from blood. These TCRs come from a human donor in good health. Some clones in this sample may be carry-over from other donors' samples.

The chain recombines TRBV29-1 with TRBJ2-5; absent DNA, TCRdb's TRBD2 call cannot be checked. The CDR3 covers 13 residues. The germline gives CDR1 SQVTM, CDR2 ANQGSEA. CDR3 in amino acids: CSVASGDGETQYF.

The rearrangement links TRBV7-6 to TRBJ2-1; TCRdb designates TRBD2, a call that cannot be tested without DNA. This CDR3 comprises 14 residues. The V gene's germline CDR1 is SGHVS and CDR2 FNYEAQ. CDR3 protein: CASSLTGGPNEQFF. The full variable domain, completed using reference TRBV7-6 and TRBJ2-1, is GAGVSQSPRYKVTKRGQDVALRCDPISGHVSLYWYRQALGQGPEFLTYFNYEAQQDKSGLPNDRFSAERPEGSISTLTIQRTEQRDSAMYRCASSLTGGPNEQFFGPGTRLTVL.

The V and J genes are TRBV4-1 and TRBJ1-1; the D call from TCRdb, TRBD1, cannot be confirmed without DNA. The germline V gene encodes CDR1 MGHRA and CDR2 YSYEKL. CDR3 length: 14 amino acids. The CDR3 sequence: CASSQERGNTEAFF.

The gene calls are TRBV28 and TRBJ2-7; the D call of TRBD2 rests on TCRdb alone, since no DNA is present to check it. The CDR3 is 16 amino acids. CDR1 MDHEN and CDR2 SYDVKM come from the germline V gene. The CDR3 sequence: CASSGSSYRKNYEQYF.

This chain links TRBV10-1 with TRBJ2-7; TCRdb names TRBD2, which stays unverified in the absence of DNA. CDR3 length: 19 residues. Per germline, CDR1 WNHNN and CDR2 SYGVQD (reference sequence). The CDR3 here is CASSADRSSGTFLRDEQYF.

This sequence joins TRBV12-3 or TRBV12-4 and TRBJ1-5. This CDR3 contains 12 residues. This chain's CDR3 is CASSNLGQPQHF.

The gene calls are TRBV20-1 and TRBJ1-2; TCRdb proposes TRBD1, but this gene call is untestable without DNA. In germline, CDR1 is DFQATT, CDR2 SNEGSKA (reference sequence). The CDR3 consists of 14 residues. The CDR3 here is CSARALGQDYGYTF.

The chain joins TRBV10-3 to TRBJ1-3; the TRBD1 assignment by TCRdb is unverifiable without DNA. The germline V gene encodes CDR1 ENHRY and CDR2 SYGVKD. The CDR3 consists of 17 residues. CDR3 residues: CAISEHGTAYSGNTIYF.

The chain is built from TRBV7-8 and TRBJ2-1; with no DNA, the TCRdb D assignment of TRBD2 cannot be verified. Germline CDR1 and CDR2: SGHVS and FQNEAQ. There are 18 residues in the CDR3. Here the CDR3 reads CASSLAPSGGSVDNEQFF.

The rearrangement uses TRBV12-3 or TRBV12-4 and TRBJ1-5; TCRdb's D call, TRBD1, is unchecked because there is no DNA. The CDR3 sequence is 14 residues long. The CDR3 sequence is CASSPQGSNQPQHF.

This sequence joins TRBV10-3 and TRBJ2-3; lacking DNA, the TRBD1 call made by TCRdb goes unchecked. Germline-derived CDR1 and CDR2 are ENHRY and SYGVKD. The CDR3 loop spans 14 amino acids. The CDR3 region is CAISESAQGDTQYF.

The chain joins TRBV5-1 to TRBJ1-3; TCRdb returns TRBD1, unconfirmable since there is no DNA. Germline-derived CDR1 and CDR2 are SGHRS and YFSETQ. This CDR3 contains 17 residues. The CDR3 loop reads CASSLVGDWASGNTIYF.

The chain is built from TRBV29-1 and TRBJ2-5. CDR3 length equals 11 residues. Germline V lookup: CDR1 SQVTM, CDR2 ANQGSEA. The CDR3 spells CSVFGQETQYF.

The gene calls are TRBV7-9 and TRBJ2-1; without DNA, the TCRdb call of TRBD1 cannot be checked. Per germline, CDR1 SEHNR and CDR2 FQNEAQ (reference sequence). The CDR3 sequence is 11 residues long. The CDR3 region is CASSLGTGKFF.

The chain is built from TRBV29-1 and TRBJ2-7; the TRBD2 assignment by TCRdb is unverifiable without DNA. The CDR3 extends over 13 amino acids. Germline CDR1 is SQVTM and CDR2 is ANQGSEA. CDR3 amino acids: CSFGTSGSYEQYF.

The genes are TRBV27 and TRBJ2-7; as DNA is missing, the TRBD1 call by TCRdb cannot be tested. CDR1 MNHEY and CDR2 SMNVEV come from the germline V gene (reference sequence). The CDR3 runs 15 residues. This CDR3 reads CASCSVGGRPDIQYF.

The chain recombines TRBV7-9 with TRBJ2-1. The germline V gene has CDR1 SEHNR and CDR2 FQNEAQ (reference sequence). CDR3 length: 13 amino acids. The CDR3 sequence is CASSYGHPNEQFF.

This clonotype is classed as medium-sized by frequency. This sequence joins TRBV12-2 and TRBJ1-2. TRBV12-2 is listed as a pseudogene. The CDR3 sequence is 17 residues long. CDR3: CASRPRQGPSAHYGYTF.

CDR3 in amino acids: CASSQEGAGGALNEQFF. The genes are TRBV4-3 and TRBJ2-1; as DNA is missing, the TRBD1 call by TCRdb cannot be tested. Germline CDR1 LGHNA, CDR2 YSLEER. The CDR3 consists of 17 residues.

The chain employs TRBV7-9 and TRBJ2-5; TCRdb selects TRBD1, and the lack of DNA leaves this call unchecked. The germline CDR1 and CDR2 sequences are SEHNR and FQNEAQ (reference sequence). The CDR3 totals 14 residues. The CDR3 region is CASSSRDSWETQYF.

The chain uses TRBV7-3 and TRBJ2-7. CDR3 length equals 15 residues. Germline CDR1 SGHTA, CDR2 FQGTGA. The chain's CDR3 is CASSLKITGTYEQYF.

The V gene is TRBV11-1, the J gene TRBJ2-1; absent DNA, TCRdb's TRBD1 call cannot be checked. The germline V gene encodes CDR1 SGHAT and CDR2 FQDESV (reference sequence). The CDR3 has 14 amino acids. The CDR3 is CASSPTAGANEQFF.

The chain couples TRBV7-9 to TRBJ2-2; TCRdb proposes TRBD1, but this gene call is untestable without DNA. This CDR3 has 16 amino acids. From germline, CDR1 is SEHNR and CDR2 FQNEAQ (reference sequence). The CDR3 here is CASSSLRQGSVGELFF.

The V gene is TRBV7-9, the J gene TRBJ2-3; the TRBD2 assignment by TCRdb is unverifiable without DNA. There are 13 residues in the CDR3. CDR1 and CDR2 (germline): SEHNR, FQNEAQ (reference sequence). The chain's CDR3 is CASSLAVPDTQYF. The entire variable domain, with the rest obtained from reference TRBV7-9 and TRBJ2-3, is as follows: DTGVSQNPRHKITKRGQNVTFRCDPISEHNRLYWYRQTLGQGPEFLTYFQNEAQLEKSRLLSDRFSAERPKGSFSTLEIQRTEQGDSAMYLCASSLAVPDTQYFGPGTRLTVL.

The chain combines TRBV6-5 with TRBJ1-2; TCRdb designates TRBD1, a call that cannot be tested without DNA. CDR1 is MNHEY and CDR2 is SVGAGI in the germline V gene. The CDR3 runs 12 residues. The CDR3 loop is CATKGSSCGYTF.

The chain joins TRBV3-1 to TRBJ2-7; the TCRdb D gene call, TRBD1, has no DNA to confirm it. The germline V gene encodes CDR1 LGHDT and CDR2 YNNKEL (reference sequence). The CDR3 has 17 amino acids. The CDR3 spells CASSSSGWGQGRPEQYF.

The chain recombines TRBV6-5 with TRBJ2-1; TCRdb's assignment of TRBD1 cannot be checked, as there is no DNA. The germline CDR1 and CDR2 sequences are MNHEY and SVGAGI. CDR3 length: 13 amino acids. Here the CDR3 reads CASGRTVGDEQFF.

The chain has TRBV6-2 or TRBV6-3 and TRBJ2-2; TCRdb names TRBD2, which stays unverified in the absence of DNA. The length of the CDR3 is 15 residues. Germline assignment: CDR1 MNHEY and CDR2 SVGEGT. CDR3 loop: CASSYTSGEIGELFF.

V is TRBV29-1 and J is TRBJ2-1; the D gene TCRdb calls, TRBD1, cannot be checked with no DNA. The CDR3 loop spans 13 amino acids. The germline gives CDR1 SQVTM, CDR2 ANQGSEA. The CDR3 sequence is CSGGLGGIDEQFF.